These 27 T cell receptor beta chains came from one sample sequenced in a study of T-cell reconstitution after alpha-beta-depleted transplantation in children. Unique molecular identifiers were used in preparing the TCRbeta library. TCRdb processed the PCR reads anew with MiXCR; each CDR3 protein has one entry. The sample lists hundreds of thousands of distinct CDR3 sequences, 13% seen once, with around 0.76% in the top ten. Here the sequenced sample was PBMCs, taken before TCRalphabeta/CD19-depleted stem cell transplant. Receptors were obtained from a girl aged 2 to 9 with congenital amegakaryocytic thrombocytopenia, due to receive a stem cell transplant.

This clonotype was detected only a few times. The J gene is TRBJ2-2, the V gene TRBV7-2; D may correspond to TRBD1 or TRBD2 (5 bases each). V was shortened by 2 bases and J by 4 bases, with 14 bases between the two germline ends. This CDR3 contains 16 residues. CDR1 SGHTA and CDR2 FQGNSA come from the germline V gene. As DNA, the CDR3 is TGTGCCAGCAGCTTAATCGGGACCCCTCCCACCGGGGAGCTGTTTTTT. As protein: CASSLIGTPPTGELFF.

The table lists this clonotype with many counts. This chain connects TRBV7-9 to TRBJ1-5; maybe TRBD1 (5 bases). CDR1 SEHNR and CDR2 FQNEAQ come from the germline V gene (reference sequence). V was trimmed by 4 bases and J by 3 bases, leaving 13 bases between them. The CDR3 length is 15 residues. CDR3 residues: CASSYGDGYNQPQHF. The CDR3 bases are TGTGCCAGCAGCTATGGGGACGGCTACAATCAGCCCCAGCATTTT.

The sample holds a few counts of this clonotype. This chain connects TRBV5-6 to TRBJ2-1, with 8 bases fitting TRBD2. With 0 bases clipped from V and 6 bases from J, the junction kept 5 bases outside the gene matches. The CDR3 extends over 15 amino acids. Germline V gene data show CDR1 as SGHDT and CDR2 as YYEEEE. The CDR3 DNA sequence: TGTGCCAGCAGCTTGGCCGGGGGGGGCCTCAATGAGCAGTTCTTC. This gives the protein CASSLAGGGLNEQFF. The entire variable domain, with the rest obtained from reference TRBV5-6 and TRBJ2-1, is as follows: DAGVTQSPTHLIKTRGQQVTLRCSPKSGHDTVSWYQQALGQGPQFIFQYYEEEERQRGNFPDRFSGHQFPNYSSELNVNALLLGDSALYLCASSLAGGGLNEQFFGPGTRLTVL.

This clonotype was counted many times. This rearrangement joins TRBV10-3 to TRBJ2-2; unclear D gene. CDR1 is ENHRY, CDR2 SYGVKD, per germline. Trimming removed 11 bases from V and 7 bases from J, with 11 bases in between. CDR3 length: 11 amino acids. CDR3 nucleotides: TGTGCCCTCGGTGCTAACGGGGAGCTGTTTTTT. As protein: CALGANGELFF.

The gene calls are TRBV29-1 and TRBJ2-3; TRBD1 is a possible D gene (5 bases). The CDR3 is 14 amino acids. The V end was cut by 7 bases, the J end by 2 bases, with 16 bases between. Germline lookup yields CDR1 SQVTM and CDR2 ANQGSEA. CDR3 nucleotide sequence: TGCAGCGGAGCCTGGACAAAATACACAGATACGCAGTATTTT. Protein: CSGAWTKYTDTQYF.

This clonotype was picked up a small number of times. This rearrangement joins TRBV5-1 to TRBJ1-1; D uncertain. The V gene's germline CDR1 is SGHRS and CDR2 YFSETQ. V lost 1 base and J 4 bases, leaving 23 bases between the germline ends. This CDR3 spans 18 amino acids. CDR3 loop: CASSLPWAPLDMTTEAFF. CDR3 in DNA: TGCGCCAGCAGCTTGCCCTGGGCCCCCCTTGATATGACCACTGAAGCTTTCTTT.

Ten or more counts support this clonotype. This chain links TRBV3-1 with TRBJ1-4; 10 bases agree with TRBD1. Trimming removed 5 bases from V and 8 bases from J; junction bases left unmatched: 5. The CDR3 runs 14 residues. Germline CDR1 LGHDT, CDR2 YNNKEL (reference sequence). The CDR3 sequence is CASSNRDRGEKLFF. CDR3 sequence (DNA): TGTGCCAGCAGCAACCGGGACAGGGGCGAAAAACTGTTTTTT.

Worth noting for this clonotype: An end of the junction does not agree with germline; a read error may underlie this. The chain couples TRBV12-3 or TRBV12-4 to TRBJ2-7; D might be TRBD2 (6 bases). The CDR3 is 19 amino acids. Written as DNA, the CDR3 is TGTGCCAACAGTTCCCTGGGGGAGAGCTCTCTGGGGGGCTCCTACGAGCAGTACTTC. It specifies CANSSLGESSLGGSYEQYF.

This clonotype was seen repeatedly, ten times or more. The chain joins TRBV5-1 to TRBJ2-1; 7 bases agree with TRBD1. V was clipped by 4 bases and J by 0 bases; unmatched bases: 7. This CDR3 is built from 16 residues. In germline, CDR1 is SGHRS, CDR2 YFSETQ. This CDR3 reads CASSKTGTLSYNEQFF. CDR3 sequence (DNA): TGCGCCAGCAGCAAGACAGGGACCCTCTCCTACAATGAGCAGTTCTTC. Using reference TRBV5-1 and TRBJ2-1 for the parts outside the CDR3, the full variable domain is KAGVTQTPRYLIKTRGQQVTLSCSPISGHRSVSWYQQTPGQGLQFLFEYFSETQRNKGNFPGRFSGRQFSNSRSEMNVSTLELGDSALYLCASSKTGTLSYNEQFFGPGTRLTVL.

The rearrangement joins TRBV7-2 to TRBJ2-7; D tentatively reads TRBD1 or TRBD2 (5 bases each). The V end was cut by 6 bases, the J end by 6 bases, with 18 bases between. The CDR3 runs 14 residues. CDR1 is SGHTA and CDR2 is FQGNSA in the germline V gene. CDR3 sequence: CASRKQLNGAEQYF. The CDR3 DNA reads TGTGCCAGCAGGAAACAGTTGAACGGGGCCGAGCAGTACTTC. Full variable domain (outside the CDR3, taken from reference TRBV7-2 and TRBJ2-7): GAGVSQSPSNKVTEKGKDVELRCDPISGHTALYWYRQSLGQGLEFLIYFQGNSAPDKSGLPSDRFSAERTGGSVSTLTIQRTQQEDSAVYLCASRKQLNGAEQYFGPGTRLTVT.

The sample holds one count of this clonotype. Given a much more abundant clone one base away, this may be a read error. Because it lacks the conserved phenylalanine or tryptophan at the end, this CDR3 is likely a read error. The J gene is TRBJ1-2, the V gene TRBV12-3 or TRBV12-4; possible D gene TRBD1, 6 bases. Trimming removed 5 bases from V and 6 bases from J, with 13 bases in between. This CDR3 spans 13 amino acids. The CDR3 DNA sequence: TGTGCCAGCAGTCCACTACAGGGCCATGGCTACACCATC. This translates into CASSPLQGHGYTI.

V gene TRBV20-1 combines with J gene TRBJ2-3; D is undetermined. Germline assignment: CDR1 DFQATT and CDR2 SNEGSKA (reference sequence). The CDR3 contains 11 residues. Trimming removed 3 bases at V and 9 bases at J, with 10 bases between. CDR3 region: CSASLVVTQYF. CDR3 nucleotides: TGCAGTGCTAGTCTGGTCGTCACGCAGTATTTT.

The chain recombines TRBV29-1 with TRBJ2-1, with 7 positions matching TRBD2. Germline CDR1 is SQVTM and CDR2 is ANQGSEA. V lost 4 bases and J lost 3; bases outside the gene matches: 6. The CDR3 length is 14 residues. The CDR3 spells CSVVRTSDYNEQFF. The CDR3 coding sequence is TGCAGCGTTGTCCGAACTAGCGACTACAATGAGCAGTTCTTC.

Ten or more counts support this clonotype. V and J are TRBV10-1 and TRBJ2-1, with D maybe TRBD2 (6 bases). V was cut by 0 bases and J by 8 bases, with 11 bases left in between. In germline, CDR1 is WNHNN, CDR2 SYGVQD (reference sequence). The CDR3 runs 14 residues. CDR3 in DNA: TGCGCCAGCAGTGAGTCCGGGAGTATCTATGAGCAGTTCTTC. This codes for CASSESGSIYEQFF.

This clonotype was counted between two and nine times. The chain carries TRBV9 and TRBJ2-4, with D unresolved. Germline-derived CDR1 and CDR2 are SGDLS and YYNGEE. The V gene lost 4 bases and the J gene lost 3 bases, with 17 bases spanning the gap. The CDR3 runs 16 residues. The CDR3 nucleotides read TGTGCCAGCAGCCCTCAGATGAACGCGGTCAAAAACATTCAGTACTTC. Protein product: CASSPQMNAVKNIQYF.

In its sample, this clonotype was seen many times. The V gene is TRBV20-1, the J gene TRBJ2-1, with 9 bases fitting TRBD2. Trimming at V came to 0 bases and at J to 4 bases, leaving 10 bases not matched to a gene. This CDR3 contains 17 residues. Germline CDR1 reads DFQATT; CDR2 reads SNEGSKA (reference sequence). The CDR3 sequence: CSARDSGRIEGYNEQFF. CDR3 coding DNA: TGCAGTGCTAGAGACAGCGGGAGGATTGAAGGTTACAATGAGCAGTTCTTC.

At least ten counts were recorded for this clonotype. The J gene is TRBJ2-1, the V gene TRBV27; TRBD2 matches 14 bases. The CDR3 sequence is 15 residues long. V gave up 5 bases and J gave up 7 bases; unmatched junction bases: 4. Per the germline V gene, CDR1 is MNHEY and CDR2 is SMNVEV (reference sequence). The CDR3 DNA follows: TGTGCCAGCAGTCCCGGGACTAGCGGGAGAAATGAGCAGTTCTTC. Amino acid sequence: CASSPGTSGRNEQFF.

This clonotype occurred many times. The chain couples TRBV7-8 to TRBJ2-2; the match to TRBD2 covers 8 bases. CDR3 size: 19 residues. The germline CDR1 and CDR2 sequences are SGHVS and FQNEAQ. V lost 5 bases, J lost 5 bases, and 19 bases stayed unmatched. DNA for the CDR3: TGTGCCAGCAGCGAGAGGTCCATGAGCGGGAGTTTCTGGACCGGGGAGCTGTTTTTT. Its protein is CASSERSMSGSFWTGELFF.

The rearrangement joins TRBV20-1 to TRBJ2-1; TRBD2 matches at 9 bases. There are 14 residues in the CDR3. Trimming removed 6 bases from V and 8 bases from J; junction bases left unmatched: 11. Germline CDR1 DFQATT, CDR2 SNEGSKA (reference sequence). The CDR3 DNA is TGCAGTGCGCACCTAGCGGGGCAACCGGATGAGCAGTTCTTC. Its translation: CSAHLAGQPDEQFF.

Ten or more counts support this clonotype. The chain combines TRBV20-1 with TRBJ1-1; no firm D call. Trimming took off 2 bases at V and 8 bases at J, with 9 bases between the two ends. The germline V gene encodes CDR1 DFQATT and CDR2 SNEGSKA (reference sequence). This CDR3 is 11 amino acids long. The CDR3: CSARLGFEAFF. The CDR3 DNA reads TGCAGTGCTAGACTAGGCTTCGAAGCTTTCTTT.

The rearrangement links TRBV5-1 to TRBJ2-1; possibly TRBD2 for D (6 bases). This CDR3 is 13 amino acids long. Germline V CDR1 and CDR2: SGHRS, YFSETQ. The V end was cut by 4 bases, the J end by 2 bases, with 7 bases between. The CDR3, as DNA: TGCGCCAGCAGCACTAGCACCTACAATGAGCAGTTCTTC. This sequence encodes CASSTSTYNEQFF.

This clonotype was seen many times. The rearrangement uses TRBV28 and TRBJ1-4; D gene uncertain. V was trimmed by 6 bases and J by 0 bases, leaving 8 bases between them. Per the germline V gene, CDR1 is MDHEN and CDR2 is SYDVKM. This CDR3 region has 14 residues. CDR3 DNA sequence: TGTGCCAGCAGCCGAGTTGCAACTAATGAAAAACTGTTTTTT. It translates to CASSRVATNEKLFF. Full variable domain (rest looked up from reference TRBV28 and TRBJ1-4): DVKVTQSSRYLVKRTGEKVFLECVQDMDHENMFWYRQDPGLGLRLIYFSYDVKMKEKGDIPEGYSVSREKKERFSLILESASTNQTSMYLCASSRVATNEKLFFGSGTQLSVL.

This clonotype was seen a few times. The chain joins TRBV28 to TRBJ2-4; 7 bases are shared with TRBD1. The CDR3 sequence is 15 residues long. V was clipped by 3 bases and J by 2 bases; unmatched bases: 4. Germline V lookup: CDR1 MDHEN, CDR2 SYDVKM. CDR3 in amino acids: CASSFRGLTKNIQYF. Here the CDR3 DNA reads TGTGCCAGCAGTTTCAGGGGGTTAACCAAAAACATTCAGTACTTC.

The rearrangement joins TRBV6-2 or TRBV6-3 to TRBJ2-5; 9 bases fit TRBD2. In germline, CDR1 is MNHEY, CDR2 SVGEGT. The V segment lost 11 bases and the J segment 5 bases; nucleotides outside the gene matches: 15. This CDR3 comprises 15 residues. The CDR3 bases are TGTGCCGGCAAAGGAGCTAGCGGGGAAGCGGAGACCCAGTACTTC. It codes for CAGKGASGEAETQYF.

This clonotype was counted between two and nine times. The V gene is TRBV20-1, the J gene TRBJ2-7; no clear D gene. The germline V gene encodes CDR1 DFQATT and CDR2 SNEGSKA (reference sequence). V lost 0 bases to trimming and J lost 0 bases, with 9 bases between them. The CDR3 covers 14 residues. The CDR3 DNA is TGCAGTGCTAGAGATTCCAGCTTCTCCTACGAGCAGTACTTC. Its translation: CSARDSSFSYEQYF.

This clonotype was seen ten or more times. This chain joins TRBV20-1 and TRBJ2-1, with 10 bases identical to TRBD2. Per the germline V gene, CDR1 is DFQATT and CDR2 is SNEGSKA (reference sequence). Unmatched junction bases numbered 13, after V lost 3 bases and J lost 8 bases. This CDR3 comprises 16 residues. The CDR3 loop reads CSARRLAGVQFDEQFF. DNA of the CDR3: TGCAGTGCTAGGCGGCTAGCGGGAGTACAATTTGATGAGCAGTTCTTC.

This clonotype has a count of ten or more. This rearrangement joins TRBV7-2 to TRBJ2-7; 9 bases agree with TRBD2. The V gene's germline CDR1 is SGHTA and CDR2 FQGNSA. This CDR3 region has 15 residues. The V gene end was trimmed by 7 bases and the J gene end by 0 bases; junction bases not matched to a gene: 7. For the CDR3, the DNA is TGTGCCAGCACCGCTGGACTAGCGTCCTCCTACGAGCAGTACTTC. As protein: CASTAGLASSYEQYF. The full variable domain, rest sourced from reference TRBV7-2 and TRBJ2-7, is GAGVSQSPSNKVTEKGKDVELRCDPISGHTALYWYRQSLGQGLEFLIYFQGNSAPDKSGLPSDRFSAERTGGSVSTLTIQRTQQEDSAVYLCASTAGLASSYEQYFGPGTRLTVT.